This entry lists 10 T cell receptor beta chains sequenced from one sample in a study of regulatory T cells in long-lasting Graves disease. This sample's time point: persistent/refractory GD, antithyroid drugs over 5 years with positive TRAb. Preparation of the TCR library used RNA extracted from PBMCs. For TCR beta, libraries came from iRepertoire HTBI primers and Arm-PCR of CDR3 regions. TCRdb itself ran the multiplex PCR reads through MiXCR, one entry per CDR3 protein. The table lists about 460,000 distinct CDR3 sequences, approximately 23% of them singletons. The sequencing used peripheral blood mononuclear cells (PBMCs), collected when the disease was refractory, from a patient treated with antithyroid drugs. These receptors originate from a female donor with Graves disease.

In this sample, this clonotype turned up many times. This chain uses TRBV6-2 or TRBV6-3 with TRBJ2-7; D gene uncertain. Germline V gene data show CDR1 as MNHEY and CDR2 as SVGEGT. The V gene lost 5 bases and the J gene lost 3 bases, with 11 bases spanning the gap. The CDR3 consists of 13 residues. The CDR3 protein is CASSIGIGYEQYF. The DNA for the CDR3 is TGTGCCAGCAGTATTGGGATTGGCTACGAGCAGTACTTC.

The chain carries TRBV19 and TRBJ1-2; D is unresolved. CDR3 length equals 15 residues. V was clipped by 3 bases and J by 2 bases, with 13 bases between them. Germline V gene data show CDR1 as LNHDA and CDR2 as SQIVND (reference sequence). DNA for the CDR3: TGTGCCAGTAGTATGCGGCCGGACTACAACTATGGCTACACCTTC. Protein sequence: CASSMRPDYNYGYTF.

The genes are TRBV10-3 and TRBJ2-7, with D possibly TRBD2 on 5 matching bases. V was pared by 8 bases and J by 8 bases, with 19 bases between. This CDR3 comprises 13 residues. The germline V gene has CDR1 ENHRY and CDR2 SYGVKD. CDR3 bases: TGTGCCATCGGCAGGTCGGGATCGAAGAAGCAGTACTTC. This gives the protein CAIGRSGSKKQYF.

In the case of this clonotype: A much more abundant neighbour one base away suggests this may be a read error. The chain is built from TRBV7-3 and TRBJ2-7; TRBD2 aligns across 9 bases. The CDR3 spans 15 residues. CDR1 and CDR2 from the germline V gene are SGHTA and FQGTGA. CDR3 in DNA: TGTGCCAGCAGCCTTCAGCGGGGGGCCCCCTACGAGCGGTACTTC. It specifies CASSLQRGAPYERYF. Full variable domain (rest looked up from reference TRBV7-3 and TRBJ2-7): GAGVSQTPSNKVTEKGKYVELRCDPISGHTALYWYRQSLGQGPEFLIYFQGTGAADDSGLPNDRFFAVRPEGSVSTLKIQRTERGDSAVYLCASSLQRGAPYERYFGPGTRLTVT.

The chain carries TRBV19 and TRBJ2-7; 8 positions agree with TRBD2. The CDR3 is 14 residues long. Germline V gene lookup returns CDR1 LNHDA and CDR2 SQIVND (reference sequence). After removal of 4 bases from V and 2 bases from J, the junction contained 4 bases not matched to a gene. The CDR3 region has the DNA TGTGCCAGTAGTAAGCGGGGGCGCCCCTACGAGCAGTACTTC. Translating it yields CASSKRGRPYEQYF. Combining the CDR3 with reference TRBV19 and TRBJ2-7 gives the whole variable domain DGGITQSPKYLFRKEGQNVTLSCEQNLNHDAMYWYRQDPGQGLRLIYYSQIVNDFQKGDIAEGYSVSREKKESFPLTVTSAQKNPTAFYLCASSKRGRPYEQYFGPGTRLTVT.

A word on this clonotype: Lacking the conserved final phenylalanine or tryptophan, this CDR3 likely reflects a read error. The chain has TRBV6-2 or TRBV6-3 and TRBJ1-1, with D unclear. CDR1 is MNHEY, CDR2 SVGEGT, per germline. Trimming pared 0 bases from V and 5 bases from J, leaving 7 bases between. This CDR3 contains 13 residues. The CDR3 protein is CASSYSTGTEAFL. CDR3 nucleotide sequence: TGTGCCAGCAGTTACTCGACGGGGACTGAAGCTTTCCTT.

The CDR3 nucleotides read TGCAGTGCCCCTGGAGGAAACAATCAGCCCCAGCATTTT. This sequence encodes CSAPGGNNQPQHF. The rearrangement links TRBV20-1 to TRBJ1-5, with unresolved D. The length of the CDR3 is 13 residues. Germline CDR1 and CDR2: DFQATT and SNEGSKA (reference sequence). V dropped 6 bases and J dropped 3 bases, with 12 bases sitting between them.

This chain links TRBV11-2 with TRBJ2-5; 10 nucleotides line up with TRBD1. The CDR3 contains 15 residues. The V and J ends lost 4 bases and 3 bases, in that order; junction bases with no gene match: 5. Germline V gives CDR1 SGHAT, CDR2 FQNNGV. The CDR3 region has the DNA TGTGCCAGCAGCTGGAGGGACAGGGGAGAAGAGACCCAGTACTTC. Its translation: CASSWRDRGEETQYF.

The CDR3 sequence is CASSPFDTGPSGNTIYF. The CDR3 nucleotides read TGTGCCAGCAGCCCATTCGATACAGGGCCCTCTGGAAACACCATATATTTT. This sequence joins TRBV7-2 and TRBJ1-3; D is perhaps TRBD1 (6 bases). This CDR3 region has 17 residues. V gave up 5 bases and J gave up 0 bases, with 17 bases separating them. In germline, CDR1 is SGHTA, CDR2 FQGNSA.

This clonotype was detected a few times. This chain joins TRBV30 and TRBJ1-2, with TRBD1 matching 7 bases. The V and J ends lost 3 bases and 10 bases, in that order; junction bases with no gene match: 8. Germline V CDR1 and CDR2: GTSNPN, SVGIG (reference sequence). CDR3 length: 12 amino acids. The DNA of the CDR3 is TGTGCCTGGAGAACTCCGACAGGGCCCTACACCTTC. Translated, it gives CAWRTPTGPYTF.